What follows are 9 T cell receptor beta chains derived from one specimen sequenced in a study of identical twins. Each CDR3 protein is one row after TCRdb ran MiXCR on the 5' RACE reads. The sample consists of some 500,000 distinct CDR3 sequences, approximately 14% of them appearing once. This sample was also put to use in a study of yellow fever vaccine responses in identical twins.

The source material was CD4+ T cells sorted from blood. Receptors originate from a woman younger than 35 in good health.

This clonotype was found many times. The CDR3 spells CASSFLSKQTNIQYF. In DNA form, the CDR3 reads TGTGCCAGCAGTTTCTTATCCAAACAGACAAACATTCAGTACTTC. The chain uses TRBV12-3 or TRBV12-4 and TRBJ2-4; D is undetermined. Trimming cost V 3 bases and J 6 bases, with 15 bases left between them. This CDR3 has 15 amino acids.

This clonotype was seen many times. V and J are TRBV7-9 and TRBJ2-3, with unresolved D. Trimming stripped 1 base from V and 8 bases from J, with 13 bases between. Germline-derived CDR1 and CDR2 are SEHNR and FQNEAQ (reference sequence). CDR3 length: 14 residues. CDR3 sequence (DNA): TGTGCCAGCAGCTTAGGGGCTCAGGTTGTTACGCAGTATTTT. The encoded protein is CASSLGAQVVTQYF.

This clonotype was seen only a few times. The chain uses TRBV20-1 and TRBJ1-1; maybe TRBD1 (5 bases). Per the germline V gene, CDR1 is DFQATT and CDR2 is SNEGSKA (reference sequence). Deletions cut 2 bases from V and 2 bases from J, with 9 bases between. The CDR3 runs 13 residues. The CDR3 bases are TGCAGTGCTAGATGGGGGTTTAACACTGAAGCTTTCTTT. Its protein is CSARWGFNTEAFF.

This clonotype appeared once. The V call is TRBV11-2, the J call TRBJ2-2, with D possibly TRBD2 on 6 matching bases. Germline lookup yields CDR1 SGHAT and CDR2 FQNNGV. The CDR3 has 19 amino acids. The V end lost 5 bases, the J end lost 0 bases, and 22 bases lay between the germline ends. CDR3 nucleotides: TGTGCCAGCAGCACTAGACCTGGACTAAGGGAATCGAACACCGGGGAGCTGTTTTTT. Translation: CASSTRPGLRESNTGELFF.

This clonotype turned up a few times. V is TRBV28 and J is TRBJ2-7; no definite D call. Trimming shortened V by 3 bases and J by 4 bases, and 10 bases separated the two germline ends. CDR1 and CDR2 from the germline V gene are MDHEN and SYDVKM. CDR3 length equals 13 residues. The CDR3 is CASSLSNGYEQYF. The CDR3 DNA is TGTGCCAGCAGTTTGAGTAACGGGTACGAGCAGTACTTC.

The chain combines TRBV5-1 with TRBJ2-3; the D is unclear. The CDR3 length is 14 residues. V dropped 4 bases and J dropped 3 bases, with 12 bases sitting between them. Germline values: CDR1 SGHRS, CDR2 YFSETQ. In nucleotides, the CDR3 is TGCGCCAGCAGCCCTATCGGCCTTACAGATACGCAGTATTTT. It codes for CASSPIGLTDTQYF.

In this sample, this clonotype turned up a few times. This chain joins TRBV19 and TRBJ2-6; D gene ambiguous. Germline lookup yields CDR1 LNHDA and CDR2 SQIVND (reference sequence). With 6 bases removed from V and 2 bases from J, the gap between germline ends came to 11 bases. This CDR3 has 15 amino acids. CDR3: CASRPSTTGANVLTF. In DNA, the CDR3 is TGTGCCAGTAGGCCCTCCACGACTGGGGCCAACGTCCTGACTTTC.

The chain uses TRBV7-9 and TRBJ1-4, with no clear D. CDR3 length equals 16 residues. The germline CDR1 and CDR2 sequences are SEHNR and FQNEAQ (reference sequence). With 0 bases removed from V and 0 bases from J, the gap between germline ends came to 8 bases. CDR3 DNA sequence: TGTGCCAGCAGCTTAGCAGGGCGCTCAACTAATGAAAAACTGTTTTTT. This gives the protein CASSLAGRSTNEKLFF.

In this sample, this clonotype turned up a few times. The CDR3 loop is CASSYRLGRDTVQYF. The CDR3 coding sequence is TGTGCCAGCAGTTACCGGCTGGGGAGAGATACAGTGCAGTACTTC. This chain joins TRBV6-2 or TRBV6-3 and TRBJ2-7; possibly TRBD2 for D (5 bases). The CDR3 has 15 residues. The V end was cut by 2 bases, the J end by 9 bases, with 20 bases between. The V gene's germline CDR1 is MNHEY and CDR2 SVGEGT.